What follows are 18 T cell receptor beta chains derived from one specimen sequenced in a study of T-cell reconstitution after alpha-beta-depleted transplantation in children (dated by TCRdb to 2015 to 2016). Taken with the paper, the label for treatment or condition translates to: allogeneic hematopoietic cell transplantation with graft depleted of TCRalphabeta T cells and CD19 B cells. The library was generated by PCR. The data were produced on an Illumina HiSeq 2500. TCR library preparation used molecular barcoding, with unique molecular identifiers applied to normalize quantification of the TCRbeta repertoire. TCRdb applied fastp at Q25 and MiXCR to the public reads, then kept only in-frame beta chains. Every distinct CDR3 protein forms one entry, paired with its most common genes and DNA. In this sample the table shows 440,000 or so distinct CDR3 sequences, roughly 44% of which occur a single time. The ten largest clones represent 27% of the sample.

The material was PBMCs, obtained before TCRalphabeta/CD19-depleted stem cell transplant. The receptor set was obtained from a girl aged 2-9 years with aplastic anemia, due to receive a stem cell transplant.

The rearrangement links TRBV10-3 to TRBJ2-1; 9 nucleotides match TRBD1. CDR1 and CDR2 from the germline V gene are ENHRY and SYGVKD. The CDR3 totals 15 residues. With 7 bases clipped from V and 6 bases from J, the junction kept 10 bases outside the gene matches. The CDR3 reads CAINRGQGGSNEQFF. The CDR3 DNA reads TGTGCCATCAACCGGGGACAGGGAGGTAGCAATGAGCAGTTCTTC.

This clonotype was seen more than once but under ten times. This chain connects TRBV9 to TRBJ1-1, with D hard to call. The V end was cut by 2 bases, the J end by 3 bases, with 5 bases between. Germline V gene lookup returns CDR1 SGDLS and CDR2 YYNGEE. This CDR3 has 12 residues. The CDR3 DNA is TGTGCCAGCAGCGTGGGGTACACTGAAGCTTTCTTT. It translates to CASSVGYTEAFF.

The rearrangement links TRBV11-2 to TRBJ1-2; TRBD1 is a possible D gene (5 bases). Looked up from germline, CDR1 is SGHAT and CDR2 is FQNNGV. V was pared by 5 bases and J by 3 bases, with 13 bases between. The CDR3 totals 14 residues. CDR3 amino acids: CASSKTREDYGYTF. CDR3 nucleotides: TGTGCCAGCAGCAAGACCAGGGAAGACTATGGCTACACCTTC.

The chain joins TRBV6-2 or TRBV6-3 to TRBJ2-1, with D uncertain. The ends were cut back, 3 bases at V and 3 bases at J, with 6 bases in the middle. Looked up from germline, CDR1 is MNHEY and CDR2 is SVGEGT. The CDR3 consists of 13 residues. Written as DNA, the CDR3 is TGTGCCAGCAGTTATTTGGACTACAATGAGCAGTTCTTC. Translation gives CASSYLDYNEQFF.

The V and J genes are TRBV5-1 and TRBJ2-1, with unresolved D. V lost 2 bases, J lost 5 bases, and 8 bases lay in between. The CDR3 is 13 amino acids. Germline loops: CDR1 SGHRS, CDR2 YFSETQ. The CDR3 coding sequence is TGCGCCAGCAGCTTCCAAACAGACAATGAGCAGTTCTTC. Its protein product is CASSFQTDNEQFF.

The chain couples TRBV7-2 to TRBJ2-3, with 8 bases aligning to TRBD2. The V segment lost 5 bases and the J segment 8 bases; nucleotides outside the gene matches: 15. In germline, CDR1 is SGHTA, CDR2 FQGNSA. The CDR3 spans 16 residues. CDR3 region: CASSTSPGLVSATQYF. The DNA of the CDR3 is TGTGCCAGCAGCACGAGTCCGGGACTAGTATCTGCTACGCAGTATTTT.

This chain uses TRBV10-3 with TRBJ2-1; no definite D call. The V and J ends lost 4 bases and 6 bases respectively, with 7 bases between them. CDR1 is ENHRY, CDR2 SYGVKD, per germline. The CDR3 length is 12 residues. CDR3 nucleotide sequence: TGTGCCATCAGTGCGTCGGGCAATGAGCAGTTCTTC. It translates to CAISASGNEQFF.

This clonotype was seen once. This sequence joins TRBV5-1 and TRBJ2-5; the D gene is possibly TRBD2 (5 bases). Germline-derived CDR1 and CDR2 are SGHRS and YFSETQ. The CDR3 covers 14 residues. V lost 0 bases and J 5 bases, leaving 11 bases between the germline ends. CDR3 coding DNA: TGCGCCAGCAGCTTGGCCCCTAGCTTGGAGACCCAGTACTTC. It encodes CASSLAPSLETQYF.

The genes are TRBV9 and TRBJ2-1; 9 bases map to TRBD2. Losses at the gene ends were 0 bases for V and 6 bases for J; bases not matched to a gene: 7. The CDR3 totals 16 residues. Germline lookup yields CDR1 SGDLS and CDR2 YYNGEE. CDR3 loop: CASSVVAGGPVNEQFF. CDR3 in DNA: TGTGCCAGCAGCGTAGTTGCGGGAGGGCCGGTCAATGAGCAGTTCTTC.

There are a few counts of this clonotype. This chain connects TRBV20-1 to TRBJ2-7; a possible D gene is TRBD2 (5 bases). The V gene's germline CDR1 is DFQATT and CDR2 SNEGSKA (reference sequence). The ends were cut back, 4 bases at V and 3 bases at J, with 7 bases in the middle. The CDR3 covers 11 residues. CDR3 in amino acids: CSATRDYEQYF. CDR3 bases: TGCAGTGCTACCCGGGACTACGAGCAGTACTTC.

This clonotype came up once. This chain joins TRBV20-1 and TRBJ2-3; no clear D gene. CDR1 and CDR2 (germline): DFQATT, SNEGSKA (reference sequence). The CDR3 loop spans 14 amino acids. V dropped 3 bases and J dropped 0 bases, with 10 bases sitting between them. Here the CDR3 reads CSARADPSTDTQYF. DNA for the CDR3: TGCAGTGCTAGGGCTGACCCTAGCACAGATACGCAGTATTTT.

This clonotype was seen many times. This rearrangement joins TRBV5-1 to TRBJ2-1; D is possibly TRBD2 (5 bases). The length of the CDR3 is 15 residues. Per the germline V gene, CDR1 is SGHRS and CDR2 is YFSETQ. Trimming removed 7 bases from V and 2 bases from J, with 16 bases in between. The CDR3 here is CASASLAEAYNEQFF. CDR3 in DNA: TGCGCCAGCGCCTCCCTAGCCGAAGCCTACAATGAGCAGTTCTTC.

This clonotype was recorded many times. This chain joins TRBV7-2 and TRBJ2-4; 7 bases map to TRBD2. Germline values: CDR1 SGHTA, CDR2 FQGNSA. J lost 3 bases, V lost 1 base, and 6 bases had no gene match. The CDR3 is 16 residues long. The CDR3 DNA reads as TGTGCCAGCAGCTTAGGGCTCGGCGGGAGCAAAAACATTCAGTACTTC. Encoded protein: CASSLGLGGSKNIQYF.

This clonotype has a count of ten or more. The chain employs TRBV29-1 and TRBJ2-7, with a tentative D call TRBD1 (6 bases). Germline assignment: CDR1 SQVTM and CDR2 ANQGSEA. This CDR3 comprises 12 residues. V was trimmed by 5 bases and J by 6 bases, leaving 14 bases between them. The CDR3 coding sequence is TGCAGCGTTAGATCAGGGGCGGGCGAGCAGTACTTC. It translates to CSVRSGAGEQYF.

This clonotype was observed at least ten times. The chain combines TRBV5-1 with TRBJ2-7, with 7 positions matching TRBD2. Trimming took 0 bases from V and 0 from J; bases not matched to a gene: 0. Germline V gives CDR1 SGHRS, CDR2 YFSETQ. There are 14 residues in the CDR3. CDR3 bases: TGCGCCAGCAGCTTGGGGACTAGCTCCTACGAGCAGTACTTC. Protein product: CASSLGTSSYEQYF.

Only one count was recorded for this clonotype. The chain is built from TRBV28 and TRBJ2-5; D unresolved. The CDR3 extends over 14 amino acids. Trimming took 6 bases from V and 5 from J, leaving 16 bases between them. Germline V gene sequence: CDR1 MDHEN, CDR2 SYDVKM. The CDR3 is CASSLVLKRETQYF. The CDR3 region has the DNA TGTGCCAGCAGCCTGGTGCTCAAAAGGGAGACCCAGTACTTC.

Worth noting for this clonotype: Just one base apart from a much larger clone, this may be a read error. The chain couples TRBV5-6 to TRBJ2-3; D not resolved. The CDR3 contains 10 residues. Germline V lookup: CDR1 SGHDT, CDR2 YYEEEE. CDR3 nucleotides: TGTGCCAGCAGAGCAGATACGCTGTATTTT. This encodes CASRADTLYF.

The V gene is TRBV3-1, the J gene TRBJ2-7; 12 nucleotides align to TRBD2. This CDR3 is built from 15 residues. J gave up 2 bases and V 4 bases, and 3 bases lay outside the gene matches. Germline-derived CDR1 and CDR2 are LGHDT and YNNKEL (reference sequence). The CDR3 is CASSPTSGSPYEQYF. CDR3 DNA sequence: TGTGCCAGCAGCCCGACTAGCGGGAGCCCCTACGAGCAGTACTTC.